The 15 T cell receptor beta chains below come from one sample, sequenced in a study of T cell responses to AZD1222 COVID-19 vaccine. TCRdb's table, derived via immunoSEQ multiplex PCR, lists solely in-frame clones and lacks some. The profile shows 100,000 to 120,000 clones, roughly 87% of them singletons. Sample: peripheral blood, taken on day 0 of AZD1222 vaccination. The receptors were gathered from an adult in good health.

The chain is built from TRBV7-2 and TRBJ1-2; D perhaps matches TRBD1 (6 bases). CDR3 size: 15 residues. Germline-derived CDR1 and CDR2 are SGHTA and FQGNSA. The V gene lost 3 bases and the J gene lost 6 bases, with 17 bases spanning the gap. DNA for the CDR3: TGTGCCAGCAGCTTTCTCGGGGGCGAGATAAATGGCTACACCTTC. Protein: CASSFLGGEINGYTF.

The chain links TRBV4-1 to TRBJ2-7; TRBD1 matches at 7 bases. Germline assignment: CDR1 MGHRA and CDR2 YSYEKL. The CDR3 covers 16 residues. V lost 1 base and J lost 0; bases outside the gene matches: 6. The CDR3 sequence: CASSQGLGQSSYEQYF. CDR3 DNA sequence: TGCGCCAGCAGCCAAGGTCTGGGACAGAGCTCCTACGAGCAGTACTTC.

The chain couples TRBV27 to TRBJ1-5; 8 bases line up with TRBD1. The CDR3 has 16 residues. Per germline, CDR1 MNHEY and CDR2 SMNVEV (reference sequence). V dropped 2 bases and J dropped 0; count of bases not matched to a gene: 3. The CDR3 loop is CASSLRTGNSNQPQHF. The CDR3 region has the DNA TGTGCCAGCAGTTTAAGGACAGGGAATAGCAATCAGCCCCAGCATTTT.

This chain links TRBV27 with TRBJ2-1; D unclear. Germline V gives CDR1 MNHEY, CDR2 SMNVEV (reference sequence). The ends were cut back, 8 bases at V and 0 bases at J, with 14 bases in the middle. The CDR3 extends over 15 amino acids. This CDR3 is CASAPTVSSYNEQFF. In DNA form, the CDR3 reads TGTGCCAGCGCCCCGACCGTAAGCTCCTACAATGAGCAGTTCTTC.

The chain couples TRBV11-2 to TRBJ2-7, with a tentative D call TRBD1 (6 bases). Germline values: CDR1 SGHAT, CDR2 FQNNGV. Trimming pared 5 bases from V and 2 bases from J, leaving 13 bases between. CDR3 size: 14 residues. The CDR3 spells CASSRQGPPYEQYF. Here the CDR3 DNA reads TGTGCCAGCAGCCGCCAGGGGCCCCCCTACGAGCAGTACTTC.

This chain joins TRBV2 and TRBJ2-5; D gene unclear. CDR1 is SNHLY, CDR2 FYNNEI, per germline. The CDR3 loop spans 16 amino acids. Trimming left V 8 bases short and J 2 bases short, with 21 bases between. CDR3 bases: TGTGCCAGCCTACCCACACCGGTGAGTAGACAAGAGACCCAGTACTTC. This gives the protein CASLPTPVSRQETQYF.

The chain recombines TRBV28 with TRBJ1-2; D not certain. The CDR3 length is 11 residues. Trimming left V 8 bases short and J 7 bases short, with 11 bases between. Germline CDR1 is MDHEN and CDR2 is SYDVKM. CDR3 DNA sequence: TGTGCCAGCTTACACCTCGGTGGCTACACCTTC. It codes for CASLHLGGYTF.

The rearrangement links TRBV10-3 to TRBJ2-5; D remains unclear. The germline V gene encodes CDR1 ENHRY and CDR2 SYGVKD. V was clipped by 6 bases and J by 3 bases, with 5 bases between them. The CDR3 consists of 11 residues. The CDR3 region has the DNA TGTGCCATCAGACAAGAAGAGACCCAGTACTTC. Amino acid sequence: CAIRQEETQYF.

The gene calls are TRBV25-1 and TRBJ2-2; 9 bases are a match to TRBD2. Per the germline V gene, CDR1 is MGHDK and CDR2 is SYGVNS. V gave up 3 bases and J gave up 6 bases; unmatched junction bases: 11. The CDR3 has 17 residues. The CDR3 bases are TGTGCCAGCAGTGATCCCATTATAGCGGGAGAGGCCGGGGAGCTGTTTTTT. Translating gives CASSDPIIAGEAGELFF.

This clone was picked up a small number of times. The chain uses TRBV19 and TRBJ2-1; perhaps TRBD2 as D (5 bases). This CDR3 is built from 15 residues. CDR1 LNHDA and CDR2 SQIVND come from the germline V gene (reference sequence). V was shortened by 2 bases and J by 4 bases, with 12 bases between the two germline ends. The CDR3, as DNA: TGTGCCAGTAGTATATCACTAGGTGCTTACAATGAGCAGTTCTTC. Protein: CASSISLGAYNEQFF. Full variable domain (outside the CDR3, taken from reference TRBV19 and TRBJ2-1): DGGITQSPKYLFRKEGQNVTLSCEQNLNHDAMYWYRQDPGQGLRLIYYSQIVNDFQKGDIAEGYSVSREKKESFPLTVTSAQKNPTAFYLCASSISLGAYNEQFFGPGTRLTVL.

This chain links TRBV11-3 with TRBJ2-1; weak D call: TRBD1 (5 bases). Looked up from germline, CDR1 is SGHNT and CDR2 is YENEEA. The CDR3 covers 15 residues. The V and J ends lost 6 bases and 6 bases respectively, with 18 bases between them. The CDR3 coding sequence is TGTGCCAGCAGTCATGGGGCAGGACAAGGCAATGAGCAGTTCTTC. Its translation is CASSHGAGQGNEQFF.

This chain links TRBV7-9 with TRBJ2-1, with D tentatively TRBD2 (6 bases). Trimming stripped 2 bases from V and 8 bases from J, with 10 bases between. This CDR3 comprises 13 residues. The V gene's germline CDR1 is SEHNR and CDR2 FQNEAQ (reference sequence). The CDR3 nucleotides are TGTGCCAGCAGCTTAACGACTAGGCATGAGCAGTTCTTC. This codes for CASSLTTRHEQFF.

The rearrangement uses TRBV11-3 and TRBJ1-6; D uncertain. This CDR3 spans 13 amino acids. The V gene's germline CDR1 is SGHNT and CDR2 YENEEA. Trimming removed 3 bases from V and 6 bases from J, with 6 bases in between. For the CDR3, the DNA is TGTGCCAGCAGCTTGACCCTTAATTCACCCCTCCACTTT. Amino acid sequence: CASSLTLNSPLHF.

This clone was observed a few times. The chain links TRBV29-1 to TRBJ2-1; TRBD1 matches 11 bases. The CDR3 loop spans 12 amino acids. Trimming at V came to 6 bases and at J to 7 bases, leaving 2 bases not matched to a gene. CDR1 SQVTM and CDR2 ANQGSEA come from the germline V gene. The CDR3 spells CSVGQGANEQFF. CDR3 sequence (DNA): TGCAGCGTAGGACAGGGGGCAAATGAGCAGTTCTTC.

The CDR3 nucleotides read TGTGCCAGCAGCGCAGCTAGCGGGGGGAGCTACAATGAGCAGTTCTTC. Protein sequence: CASSAASGGSYNEQFF. The chain is built from TRBV9 and TRBJ2-1; 11 nucleotides line up with TRBD2. The trim removed 3 bases at V and 3 bases at J, leaving 5 bases unmatched. Germline lookup yields CDR1 SGDLS and CDR2 YYNGEE. The CDR3 sequence is 16 residues long.